Listed below are T cell receptor beta chains from one sample, sequenced in a study of blood T cell repertoires in COVID-19. The data were produced by immunoSEQ multiplex PCR, yet TCRdb's version contains in-frame clones alone and is incomplete. The sample has some 150,000 clones; about 76% are singletons. Sequencing was carried out using peripheral blood. These receptors all come from an older woman with active or convalescent COVID-19. Both conserved end residues are part of each CDR3.

v_gene	j_gene	CDR3aa
TRBV5-6	TRBJ1-1	CASSSGYDTEAFF
TRBV6-1	TRBJ2-4	CASSEPAGAQNIQYF
TRBV30	TRBJ1-4	CACNLAGLGEKLFF
TRBV7-2	TRBJ2-1	CASSQRVGGYNEQFF
TRBV28	TRBJ1-3	CASSSGQPTGNTIYF
TRBV11-2	TRBJ1-1	CASSLDPRANTEAFF
TRBV27	TRBJ2-1	CASSLIGGTGLLNEQFF
TRBV7-9	TRBJ1-3	CASSWQGIGGNTIYF
TRBV6-4	TRBJ1-1	CASRPQTGGNTEAFF
TRBV18	TRBJ1-2	CASSQQVTYDYTF
TRBV15	TRBJ2-5	CATSREGGLRETQYF
TRBV2	TRBJ2-1	CASSVASRVEQFF
TRBV4-3	TRBJ1-1	CASSQDPTDREGVTEAFF
TRBV7-3	TRBJ2-3	CASSLIGGSSSDTQYF
TRBV7-2	TRBJ2-2	CASSWGLDTGELFF
TRBV10-2	TRBJ1-6	CASSNTGYNSPLHF
TRBV19	TRBJ1-5	CASSIRLGTGGSNQPQHF
TRBV4-2	TRBJ2-1	CASSQEGSARLQFF
TRBV10-3	TRBJ1-1	CAISDGRGRTEAFF
TRBV28	TRBJ1-4	CASSLSEGANEKLFF
TRBV19	TRBJ1-5	CASSVTGGYNQPQHF
TRBV19	TRBJ2-3	CASSSGTFGVTDTQYF
TRBV5-1	TRBJ2-5	CASSLSTSGHETQYF
TRBV24-1	TRBJ2-1	CATSDAIGLRHNEQFF
TRBV24-1	TRBJ2-3	CATSDRRTSGGLWGTDTQYF
TRBV28	TRBJ1-5	CASSLTVPQRGNQPQHF
TRBV30	TRBJ1-4	CAWRTGHANEKLFF
TRBV18	TRBJ1-2	CASSPPIANYGYTF
TRBV7-9	TRBJ1-1	CASTPSAGVNTEAFF
TRBV28	TRBJ1-5	CASTIPQDNQPQHF
TRBV6-1	TRBJ1-1	CASSGGDPRAPNTEAFF
TRBV7-2	TRBJ2-5	CASSEQGWTQYF
TRBV7-3	TRBJ2-3	CASRMTGGIDTQYF
TRBV10-3	TRBJ1-5	CAISESHRQGGQPQHF
TRBV5-6	TRBJ2-3	CASRMGRTDTQYF
TRBV28	TRBJ1-2	CASSSGVGGYTF
TRBV30	TRBJ2-7	CAFAGGALSYEQYF
TRBV5-3	TRBJ2-7	CARSPNARGKLGEQYF
TRBV18	TRBJ1-3	CASSPYQGQFSGNTIYF
TRBV7-2	TRBJ2-7	CASSLVPLTYEQYF
TRBV9	TRBJ2-5	CASSVGGGLAETQYF
TRBV15	TRBJ2-3	CATSRDNTGSDTDTQYF
TRBV5-1	TRBJ1-1	CASSLGTVNTNTEAFF
TRBV5-6	TRBJ1-2	CASSLDRRGYGYTF
TRBV11-2	TRBJ2-7	CASSQQGLYEQYF
TRBV5-1	TRBJ2-4	CASSWTGQNIQYF
TRBV9	TRBJ2-1	CASSVRLAGFNEQFF
TRBV29-1	TRBJ2-4	CSVEGTGDIQYF
TRBV9	TRBJ2-7	CASSVGVGAYEQYF
TRBV2	TRBJ2-7	CASTSGRDEQYF
TRBV5-1	TRBJ1-1	CASRPDRGGLNTEAFF
TRBV18	TRBJ1-4	CASSPGLSEGLFF
TRBV5-1	TRBJ2-1	CASRRQDGYNEQFF
TRBV14	TRBJ1-1	CASTPNTEAFF